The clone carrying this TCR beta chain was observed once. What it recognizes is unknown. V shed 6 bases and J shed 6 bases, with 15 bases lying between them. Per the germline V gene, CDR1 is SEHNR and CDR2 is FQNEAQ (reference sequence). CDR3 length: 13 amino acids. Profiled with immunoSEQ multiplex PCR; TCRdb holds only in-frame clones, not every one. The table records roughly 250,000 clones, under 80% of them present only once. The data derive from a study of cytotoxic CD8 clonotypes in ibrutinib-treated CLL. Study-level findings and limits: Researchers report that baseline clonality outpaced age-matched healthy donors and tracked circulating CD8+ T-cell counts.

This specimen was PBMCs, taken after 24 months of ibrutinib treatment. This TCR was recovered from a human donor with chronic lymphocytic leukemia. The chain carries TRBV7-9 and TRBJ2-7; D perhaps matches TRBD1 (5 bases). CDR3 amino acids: CASRGSGSGEQYF. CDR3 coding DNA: TGTGCCAGCAGGGGATCAGGGTCGGGCGAGCAGTACTTC.